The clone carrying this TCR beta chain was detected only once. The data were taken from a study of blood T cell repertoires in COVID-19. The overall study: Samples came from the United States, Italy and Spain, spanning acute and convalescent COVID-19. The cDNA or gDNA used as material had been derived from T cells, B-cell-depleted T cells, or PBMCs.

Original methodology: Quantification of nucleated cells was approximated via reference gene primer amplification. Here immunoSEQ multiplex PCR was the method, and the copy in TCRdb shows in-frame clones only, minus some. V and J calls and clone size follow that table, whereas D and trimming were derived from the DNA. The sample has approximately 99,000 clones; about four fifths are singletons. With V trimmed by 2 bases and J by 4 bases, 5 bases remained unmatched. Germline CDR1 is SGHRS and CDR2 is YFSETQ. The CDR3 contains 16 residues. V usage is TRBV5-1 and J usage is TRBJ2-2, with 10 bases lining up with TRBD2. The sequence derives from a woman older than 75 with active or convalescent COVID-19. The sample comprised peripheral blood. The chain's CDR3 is CASSFGLAAGTGELFF. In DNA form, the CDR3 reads TGCGCCAGCAGCTTTGGACTAGCGGCCGGCACCGGGGAGCTGTTTTTT.